This T cell receptor beta chain was identified during a study of identical twins. CDR1 is LGHDT, CDR2 YNNKEL, per germline (reference sequence). The V and J ends lost 1 base and 7 bases respectively, with 23 bases between them. The CDR3 runs to 17 residues. This clonotype has more than one count but fewer than ten. TCRdb fed the 5' RACE reads into MiXCR, producing one record per CDR3 protein. The table lists a few hundred thousand distinct CDR3 sequences, 9% of them singletons. The TCR originated in a woman between 45 and 65 years old in good health. The rearrangement joins TRBV3-1 to TRBJ2-7; D is possibly TRBD1 (6 bases). Sequencing used naive T cells sorted from blood. This chain's CDR3 is CASSQADVGTTRREQYF. DNA for the CDR3: TGTGCCAGCAGCCAAGCGGACGTCGGGACAACCAGGAGAGAGCAGTACTTC.